These T cell receptor beta chains were read from a single sample in a study of technical replicates of blood from several donors. Measured with immunoSEQ multiplex PCR; TCRdb has only the in-frame clones, and not every one. Of about 81,000 clones in the sample, around 92% were seen once. The material sequenced was T cells isolated from PBMCs. Source of these receptors: a human donor in good health. Both conserved end residues are part of each CDR3. D genes are given only for firm matches. The size field is filled for only some rows; it gives once, few, many or a size class.

DNA: TGTGCCAGCAGCTTGGGTTCGGGCGGACTCCAAGAGACCCAGTACTTC
CDR3: CASSLGSGGLQETQYF
size: .
V: TRBV5-4
J: TRBJ2-5
D: .

DNA: TGTGTCAGAAGCTTAATGCGTTTAGGGGGCGGGACAGGGCGCGGGGGCTACACCTTC
CDR3: CVRSLMRLGGGTGRGGYTF
size: .
V: TRBV7-5
J: TRBJ1-2
D: .

DNA: TGTGCCAGCAGTTTACAGGTCTCGAACACCGGGGAGCTGTTTTTT
CDR3: CASSLQVSNTGELFF
size: once
V: TRBV27
J: TRBJ2-2
D: .

DNA: TGTGCCAGCAGGGAGAGTAAGTACGAGCAGTACTTC
CDR3: CASRESKYEQYF
size: .
V: TRBV28
J: TRBJ2-7
D: .

DNA: TGTGCCAGCAGCTTGACTACCGATTTTAATTCACCCCTCCACTTT
CDR3: CASSLTTDFNSPLHF
size: .
V: TRBV7-9
J: TRBJ1-6
D: .

DNA: TGCGCCAGCAGCCAAGATCAATGGGGTGGCGGGACCTCCTACGAGCAGTACTTC
CDR3: CASSQDQWGGGTSYEQYF
size: .
V: TRBV4-1
J: TRBJ2-7
D: .

DNA: TGTGCCAGCTCACCGGACCAGGGGGGCTATAGCAATCAGCCCCAGCATTTT
CDR3: CASSPDQGGYSNQPQHF
size: .
V: TRBV18
J: TRBJ1-5
D: TRBD1

DNA: TGTGCCAGCAGCCTAAGAGCCCTCTTGCCAACTAATGAAAAACTGTTTTTT
CDR3: CASSLRALLPTNEKLFF
size: .
V: TRBV7-9
J: TRBJ1-4
D: .

DNA: TGTGCCAGCAGCAGATACAGGGGTGTTAGTGAAAAACTGTTTTTT
CDR3: CASSRYRGVSEKLFF
size: many
V: TRBV7-2
J: TRBJ1-4
D: TRBD1

DNA: TGTGCCAGCAGTCCCGAGGGGGGGGAGTACGAGCAGTACTTC
CDR3: CASSPEGGEYEQYF
size: once
V: TRBV6-4
J: TRBJ2-7
D: .

DNA: TGTGCCAGCAGCAATGGGCCGAGCACAGATACGCAGTATTTT
CDR3: CASSNGPSTDTQYF
size: .
V: TRBV5-4
J: TRBJ2-3
D: .